These 5 T cell receptor beta chains originate from one sample sequenced in a study of blood T cell repertoires in COVID-19. The method was immunoSEQ multiplex PCR; TCRdb's version includes in-frame clones alone and lacks a portion of them. The sample has approximately 88,000 clones, around 75% seen once. The sequenced material came from peripheral blood. These receptors all come from a man aged 65 to 79 with COVID-19, enrolled during active disease.

CDR3 nucleotide sequence: TGTGCCAGCCGCGGGACTAGCGCAACGAACACCGGGGAGCTGTTTTTT. It is translated as CASRGTSATNTGELFF. This rearrangement joins TRBV28 to TRBJ2-2; 10 bases map to TRBD2. CDR3 length: 16 amino acids. Losses at the gene ends were 8 bases for V and 0 bases for J; bases not matched to a gene: 6. CDR1 is MDHEN and CDR2 is SYDVKM in the germline V gene.

This chain joins TRBV29-1 and TRBJ2-1; TRBD2 matches at 12 bases. The CDR3 covers 14 residues. Trimming removed 7 bases from V and 2 bases from J; junction bases left unmatched: 3. Germline CDR1 SQVTM, CDR2 ANQGSEA. The CDR3 sequence is CSGGLAGTYNEQFF. In DNA form, the CDR3 reads TGCAGCGGTGGACTAGCGGGAACCTACAATGAGCAGTTCTTC.

This clone appeared once. The chain links TRBV5-1 to TRBJ2-1; tentatively, D is TRBD1 (6 bases). CDR3 size: 14 residues. CDR1 is SGHRS, CDR2 YFSETQ, per germline. Trimming pared 0 bases from V and 2 bases from J, leaving 6 bases between. The CDR3 protein is CASSLGDTYNEQFF. In nucleotides, the CDR3 is TGCGCCAGCAGCTTGGGGGACACCTACAATGAGCAGTTCTTC.

J is TRBJ1-2 and V is TRBV11-1; TRBD1 matches 10 bases. Germline V gene lookup returns CDR1 SGHAT and CDR2 FQDESV (reference sequence). The CDR3 spans 15 residues. Losses at the gene ends were 4 bases for V and 3 bases for J; bases not matched to a gene: 5. Here the CDR3 reads CASSYRDRGYYGYTF. For the CDR3, the DNA is TGTGCCAGCAGCTACCGGGACAGGGGCTACTATGGCTACACCTTC. The complete variable domain, with remaining parts taken from reference TRBV11-1 and TRBJ1-2, reads EAEVAQSPRYKITEKSQAVAFWCDPISGHATLYWYRQILGQGPELLVQFQDESVVDDSQLPKDRFSAERLKGVDSTLKIQPAELGDSAMYLCASSYRDRGYYGYTFGSGTRLTVV.

The J gene is TRBJ1-3, the V gene TRBV7-2; TRBD1 might be the D (6 bases). V gave up 5 bases and J gave up 9 bases, with 20 bases separating them. Germline CDR1 and CDR2: SGHTA and FQGNSA. CDR3 size: 15 residues. The CDR3 here is CASSREDSPGATIYF. Written as DNA, the CDR3 is TGTGCCAGCAGCAGAGAGGACAGTCCAGGAGCCACCATATATTTT.